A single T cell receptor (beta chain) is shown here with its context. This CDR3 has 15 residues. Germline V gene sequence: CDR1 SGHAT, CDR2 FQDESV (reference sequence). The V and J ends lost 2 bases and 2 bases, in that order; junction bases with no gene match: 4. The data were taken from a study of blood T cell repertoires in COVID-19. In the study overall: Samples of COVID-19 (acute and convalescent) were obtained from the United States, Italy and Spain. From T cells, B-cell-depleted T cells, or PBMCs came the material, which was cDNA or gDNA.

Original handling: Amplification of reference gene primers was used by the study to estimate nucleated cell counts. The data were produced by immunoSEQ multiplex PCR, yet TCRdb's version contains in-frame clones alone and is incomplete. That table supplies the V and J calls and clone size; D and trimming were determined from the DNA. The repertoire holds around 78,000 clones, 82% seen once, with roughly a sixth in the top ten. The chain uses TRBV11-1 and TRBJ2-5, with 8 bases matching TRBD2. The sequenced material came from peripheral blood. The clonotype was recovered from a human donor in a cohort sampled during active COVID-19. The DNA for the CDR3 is TGTGCCAGCAGCTTAACGGCTAGCGGGCAAGAGACCCAGTACTTC. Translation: CASSLTASGQETQYF.